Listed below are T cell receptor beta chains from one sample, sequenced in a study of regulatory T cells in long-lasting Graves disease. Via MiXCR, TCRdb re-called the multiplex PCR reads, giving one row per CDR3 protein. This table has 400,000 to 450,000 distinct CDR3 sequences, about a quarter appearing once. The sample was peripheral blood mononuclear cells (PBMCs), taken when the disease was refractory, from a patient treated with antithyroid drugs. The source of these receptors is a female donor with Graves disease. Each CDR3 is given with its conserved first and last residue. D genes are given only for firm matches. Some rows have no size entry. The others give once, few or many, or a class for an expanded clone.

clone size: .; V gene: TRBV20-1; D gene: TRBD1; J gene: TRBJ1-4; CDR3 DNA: TGCAGTGCTAGAGATTTATCAGGGGGCGGTGAAAAACTGTTTTTT; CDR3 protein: CSARDLSGGGEKLFF
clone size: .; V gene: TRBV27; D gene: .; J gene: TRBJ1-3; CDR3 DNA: TGTGCCAGCAGTTTAAGAGGGGGAACTGGAAACACCATATATTTT; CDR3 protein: CASSLRGGTGNTIYF
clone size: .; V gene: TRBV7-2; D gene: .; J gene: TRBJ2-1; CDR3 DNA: TGTGCCGGCAGCTTGGTTCGGGATGAGCAGTTCTTC; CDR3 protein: CAGSLVRDEQFF
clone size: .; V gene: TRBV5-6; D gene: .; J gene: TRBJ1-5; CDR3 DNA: TGTGCCAGCAGCACCCTTCGGGGAGGGAATCAGCCCCAGCATTTT; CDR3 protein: CASSTLRGGNQPQHF
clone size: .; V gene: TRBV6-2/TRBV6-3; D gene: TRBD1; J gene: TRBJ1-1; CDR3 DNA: TGTGCCAGCAGTGCCACAGGACAGGGCGCGATCGAAGCTTTCTTT; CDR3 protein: CASSATGQGAIEAFF
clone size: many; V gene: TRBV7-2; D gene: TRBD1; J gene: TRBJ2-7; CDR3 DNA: TGTGCCAGCAGCTTAGGGTTCGGGACAGGGGCCCTCTACGAGCAGTACTTC; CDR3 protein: CASSLGFGTGALYEQYF
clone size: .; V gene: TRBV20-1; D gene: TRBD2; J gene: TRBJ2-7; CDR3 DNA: TGCAGTGCTATCCCGACTGCCCAGCGGGGACCCTACGAGCAGTACTTC; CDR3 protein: CSAIPTAQRGPYEQYF
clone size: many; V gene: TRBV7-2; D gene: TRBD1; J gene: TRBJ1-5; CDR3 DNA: TGTGCCAGCAGCCCGGGACAGGGAGGCAATCAGCCCCAGCATTTT; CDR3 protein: CASSPGQGGNQPQHF
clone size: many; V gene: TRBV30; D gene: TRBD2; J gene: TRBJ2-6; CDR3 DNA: TGTGCCTGGAGTCGCGGGAGCGTTTCTGGGGCCAACGTCCTGACTTTC; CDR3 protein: CAWSRGSVSGANVLTF
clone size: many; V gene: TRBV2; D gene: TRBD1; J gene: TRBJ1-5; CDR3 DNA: TGTGCCAGGGGGACAGACTATAGCAATCAGCCCCAGCATTTT; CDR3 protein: CARGTDYSNQPQHF
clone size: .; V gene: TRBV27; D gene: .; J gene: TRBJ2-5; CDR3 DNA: TGTGCCAGCGCTAGGACCGTCCCACGGACCCAGTACTTC; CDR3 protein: CASARTVPRTQYF
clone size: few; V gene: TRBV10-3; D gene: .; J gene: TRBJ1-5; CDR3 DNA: TGTGCCATCAGGGACACTAATCAGCCCCAGCATTTT; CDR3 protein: CAIRDTNQPQHF
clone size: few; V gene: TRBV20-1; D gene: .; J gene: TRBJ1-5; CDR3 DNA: TGCAGTGCGACAGATAGCAATCAGCCCCAGCATTTT; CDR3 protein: CSATDSNQPQHF
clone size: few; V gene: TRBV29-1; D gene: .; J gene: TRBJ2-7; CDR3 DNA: TGCAGCGTCGTAGCAGTCACTGACTCCTACGAGCAGTACTTC; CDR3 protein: CSVVAVTDSYEQYF
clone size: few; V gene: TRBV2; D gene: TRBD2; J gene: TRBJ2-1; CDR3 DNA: TGTGCCAGCCAAAAACTAGCGGGAGGGGACAATGAGCAGTTCTTC; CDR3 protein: CASQKLAGGDNEQFF
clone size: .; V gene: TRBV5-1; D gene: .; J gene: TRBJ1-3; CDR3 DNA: TGCGCCAGCAGCTTGGTGGGTTACGGAAACACCATATATTTT; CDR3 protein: CASSLVGYGNTIYF
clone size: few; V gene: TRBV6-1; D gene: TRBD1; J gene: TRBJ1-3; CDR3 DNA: TGTGCCAGCAGTCGGGACAGGTCACGGAACACCATATATTTT; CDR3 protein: CASSRDRSRNTIYF
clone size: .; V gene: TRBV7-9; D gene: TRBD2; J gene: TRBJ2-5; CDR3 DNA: TGTGCCAGCAGCTTATTAGCGGGAGACCCAGAGACCCAGTACTTC; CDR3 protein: CASSLLAGDPETQYF
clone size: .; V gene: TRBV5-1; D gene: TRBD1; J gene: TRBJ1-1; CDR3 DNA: TGCGCCAGCAGCTCGACAGGGACAGGGGCGGAAGAAGCTTTCTTT; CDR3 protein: CASSSTGTGAEEAFF
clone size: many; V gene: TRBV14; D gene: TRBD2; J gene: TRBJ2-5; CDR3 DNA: TGTGCCAGCAGCCAAGACGGACTAGCGGCTATAGAGACCCAGTACTTC; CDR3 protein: CASSQDGLAAIETQYF
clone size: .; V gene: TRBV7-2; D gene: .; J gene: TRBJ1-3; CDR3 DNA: TGTGTCAGCAGCCCACACTTTGGGGCCTTGAACACCATATATTTT; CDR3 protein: CVSSPHFGALNTIYF
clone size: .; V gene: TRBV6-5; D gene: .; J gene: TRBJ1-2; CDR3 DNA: TGTGCCAGCAGTTTCAACCAGGGGTATGGCTACACCTTC; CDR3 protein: CASSFNQGYGYTF
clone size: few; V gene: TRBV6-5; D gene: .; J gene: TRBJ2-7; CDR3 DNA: TGTGCCAGCAGTTACGGCGGGACGAGCAACGAGCAGTACTTC; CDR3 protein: CASSYGGTSNEQYF
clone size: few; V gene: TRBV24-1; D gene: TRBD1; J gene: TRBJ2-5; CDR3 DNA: TGTGCCACCAGTGTCCGAGGGGGCGGTGGTAGGGAGACCCAGTACTTC; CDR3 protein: CATSVRGGGGRETQYF
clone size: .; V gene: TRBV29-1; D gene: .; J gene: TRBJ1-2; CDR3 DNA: TGCAGCGTAATAGGTCAGGTTAATAACTATGGCTACACCTTC; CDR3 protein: CSVIGQVNNYGYTF
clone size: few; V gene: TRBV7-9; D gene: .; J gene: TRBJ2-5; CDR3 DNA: TGTGCCAGCAGCTTCGGACCAGCGGAGACCCAGTACTTC; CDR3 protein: CASSFGPAETQYF
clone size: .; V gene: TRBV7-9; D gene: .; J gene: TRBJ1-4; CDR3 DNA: TGTGCCAGCAGCTTAGGGTCGCGGCTAGGGGAAAAACTGTTTTTT; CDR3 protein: CASSLGSRLGEKLFF
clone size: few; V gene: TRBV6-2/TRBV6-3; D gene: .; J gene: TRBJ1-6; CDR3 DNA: TGTGCCGTTCGGGAAAGGGGCCCCTATAATTCACCCCTCCACTTT; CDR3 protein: CAVRERGPYNSPLHF
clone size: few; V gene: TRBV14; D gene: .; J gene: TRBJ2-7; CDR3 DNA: TGTGCCAGCAGCCAAGCCGTTAGAGTACGCGAGCAGTACTTC; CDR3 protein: CASSQAVRVREQYF
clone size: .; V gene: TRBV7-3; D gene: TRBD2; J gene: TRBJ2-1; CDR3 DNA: TGTGCCAGCAGCTCGGGACTAGCGGGGTACGGCGGCAATGAGCAGTTCTTC; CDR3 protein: CASSSGLAGYGGNEQFF
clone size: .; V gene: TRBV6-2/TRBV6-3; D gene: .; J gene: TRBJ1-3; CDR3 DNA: TGTGCCAGCAGTTACTCGGTACAGAGTAACACCATATATTTT; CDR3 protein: CASSYSVQSNTIYF
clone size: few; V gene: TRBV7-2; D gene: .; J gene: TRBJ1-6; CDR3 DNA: TGTGCCAGCAGCCTACCGTCACCGGGACGGTATAATTCACCCCTCCACTTT; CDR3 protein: CASSLPSPGRYNSPLHF
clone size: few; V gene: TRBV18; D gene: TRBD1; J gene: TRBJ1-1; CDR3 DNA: TGTGCCAGCTCCCCAGGGGGCTTGCACACTGAAGCTTTCTTT; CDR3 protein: CASSPGGLHTEAFF
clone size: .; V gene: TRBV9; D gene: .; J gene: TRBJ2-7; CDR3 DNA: TGTGCCAGCAGCGTAAGTGCCGGGGGCGAGCAGTACTTC; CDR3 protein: CASSVSAGGEQYF
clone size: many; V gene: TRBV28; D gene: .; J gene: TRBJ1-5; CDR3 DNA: TGTGCCAGCAGCGTATGGGTTCAGCCCCAGCATTTT; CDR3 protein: CASSVWVQPQHF
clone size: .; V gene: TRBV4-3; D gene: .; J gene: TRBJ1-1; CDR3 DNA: TGCGCCAGCAGCCAAGGAGCCAGGCTGAACACTGAAGCTTTCTTT; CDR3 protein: CASSQGARLNTEAFF
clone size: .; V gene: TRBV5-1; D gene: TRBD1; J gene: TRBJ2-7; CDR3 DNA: TGCGCCAGCAGCGCCGGGACAGGGGGCTCCTACGAGCAGTACTTC; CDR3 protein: CASSAGTGGSYEQYF
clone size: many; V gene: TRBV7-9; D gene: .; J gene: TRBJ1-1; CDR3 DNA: TGTGCCAGCAGCCCCCTAGGAGTCACTGAAGCTTTCTTT; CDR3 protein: CASSPLGVTEAFF
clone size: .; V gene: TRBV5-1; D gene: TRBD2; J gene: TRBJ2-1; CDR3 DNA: TGCGCCAGCAGCCTGGGGTTGGCGGGAGGCTTCAGGTCCAATGAGCAGTTCTTC; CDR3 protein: CASSLGLAGGFRSNEQFF
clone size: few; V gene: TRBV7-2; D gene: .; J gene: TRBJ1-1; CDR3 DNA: TGTGCCAGCAGCGTGTATATGGGAGGGGTCTCTGAAGCTTTCTTT; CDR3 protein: CASSVYMGGVSEAFF
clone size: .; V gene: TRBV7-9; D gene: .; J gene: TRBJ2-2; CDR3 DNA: TGTGCCAGCAGCCCCTACGCCACCGGGGAGCTGTTTTTT; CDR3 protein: CASSPYATGELFF
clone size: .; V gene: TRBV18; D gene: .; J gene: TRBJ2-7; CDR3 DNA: TGTGCCAGCTCACCACCGCCAGGGTCCATGCAGTACTTC; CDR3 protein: CASSPPPGSMQYF
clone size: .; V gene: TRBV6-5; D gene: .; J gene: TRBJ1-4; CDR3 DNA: TGTGCCAGCAGTTACCGTCTGCAGATTAATGAAAAACTGTTTTTT; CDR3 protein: CASSYRLQINEKLFF
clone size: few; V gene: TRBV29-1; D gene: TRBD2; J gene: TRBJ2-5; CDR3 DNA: TGCAGCGTTACTTCTAGCGGGAACGTGGAGACCCAGTACTTC; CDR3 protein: CSVTSSGNVETQYF
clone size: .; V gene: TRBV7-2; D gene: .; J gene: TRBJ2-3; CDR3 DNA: TGTGCCAGCAGCTTAGCGACAGAGAATACGCAGTATTTT; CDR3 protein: CASSLATENTQYF
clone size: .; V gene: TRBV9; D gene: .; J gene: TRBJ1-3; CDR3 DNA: TGTGCCAGCAGCGTAGGGTCTGGAAACACCATATATTTT; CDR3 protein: CASSVGSGNTIYF
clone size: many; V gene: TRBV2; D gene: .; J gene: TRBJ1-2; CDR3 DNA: TGTGCCAGCCTGGCGTTTGACTATGGCTACACCTTC; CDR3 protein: CASLAFDYGYTF
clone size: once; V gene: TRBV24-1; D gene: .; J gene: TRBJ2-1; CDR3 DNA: TGTGCCACCAGTCGGAACCGAGCCTCCGGGAACAATGAGCAGTTCTTC; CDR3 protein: CATSRNRASGNNEQFF
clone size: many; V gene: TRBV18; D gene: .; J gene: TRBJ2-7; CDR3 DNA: TGTGCCAGCTCACCACAAGGAATACGGGGGTCGATCGAGCAGTACTTC; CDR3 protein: CASSPQGIRGSIEQYF
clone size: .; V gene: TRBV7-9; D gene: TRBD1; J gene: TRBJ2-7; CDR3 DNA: TGTGCCAGCAGCCTACAACCGGGACAGGGGCCCTCGCGCGAGCAGTACTTC; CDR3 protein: CASSLQPGQGPSREQYF
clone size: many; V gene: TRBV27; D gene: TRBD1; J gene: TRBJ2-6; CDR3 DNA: TGTGCCAGCAGTTTATCGCCCCAGGGGGCTGGGGCCAACGTCCTGACTTTC; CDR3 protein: CASSLSPQGAGANVLTF
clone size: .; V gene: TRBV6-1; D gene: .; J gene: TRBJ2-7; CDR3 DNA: TGTGCCAGCTCGAATACGCCGGGACGGCAGTACTTC; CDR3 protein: CASSNTPGRQYF